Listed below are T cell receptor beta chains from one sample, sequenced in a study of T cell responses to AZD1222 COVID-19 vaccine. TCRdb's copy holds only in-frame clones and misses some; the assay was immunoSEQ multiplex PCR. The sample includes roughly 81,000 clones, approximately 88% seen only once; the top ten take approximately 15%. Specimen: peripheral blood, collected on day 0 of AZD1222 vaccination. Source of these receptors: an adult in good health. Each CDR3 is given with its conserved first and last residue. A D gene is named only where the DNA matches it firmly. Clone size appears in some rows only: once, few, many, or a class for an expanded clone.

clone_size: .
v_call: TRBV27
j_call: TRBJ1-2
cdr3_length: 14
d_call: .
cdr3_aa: CASGIGRADYGYTF
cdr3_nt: TGTGCCAGCGGGATCGGCAGGGCGGACTATGGCTACACCTTC

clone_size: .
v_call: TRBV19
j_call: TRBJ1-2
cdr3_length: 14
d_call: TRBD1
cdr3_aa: CASSMGRDRGGYTF
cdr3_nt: TGTGCCAGTAGTATGGGGCGAGACAGGGGCGGCTACACCTTC

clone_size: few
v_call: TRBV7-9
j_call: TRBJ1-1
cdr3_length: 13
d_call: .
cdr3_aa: CASSLWRGTEAFF
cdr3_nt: TGTGCCAGCAGCTTGTGGAGAGGCACTGAAGCTTTCTTT

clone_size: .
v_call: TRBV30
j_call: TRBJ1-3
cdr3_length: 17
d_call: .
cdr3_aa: CAWTRRGSYSSGNTIYF
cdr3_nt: TGTGCCTGGACCCGCAGGGGTTCTTACAGCTCTGGAAACACCATATATTTT

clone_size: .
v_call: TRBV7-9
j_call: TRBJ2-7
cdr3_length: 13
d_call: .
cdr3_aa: CASSSDRTYEQYF
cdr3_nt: TGTGCCAGCAGCTCTGACCGAACCTACGAGCAGTACTTC

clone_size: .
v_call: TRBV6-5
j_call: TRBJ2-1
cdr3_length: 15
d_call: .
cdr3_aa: CASYGRGRTYNEQFF
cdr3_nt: TGTGCCAGCTATGGGAGAGGCCGCACTTACAATGAGCAGTTCTTC

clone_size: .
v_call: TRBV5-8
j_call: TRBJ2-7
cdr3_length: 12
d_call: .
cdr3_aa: CASSNDWSEQYF
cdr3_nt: TGTGCCAGCAGCAACGACTGGAGCGAGCAGTACTTC

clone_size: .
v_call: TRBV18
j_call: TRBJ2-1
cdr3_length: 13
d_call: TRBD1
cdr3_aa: CASCLDRENEQFF
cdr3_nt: TGTGCCAGCTGCCTGGACAGGGAAAATGAGCAGTTCTTC

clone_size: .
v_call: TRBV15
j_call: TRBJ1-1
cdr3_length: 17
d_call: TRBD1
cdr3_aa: CATSRGVNRGFSTEAFF
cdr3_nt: TGTGCCACCAGCAGAGGTGTTAACAGGGGATTTAGTACTGAAGCTTTCTTT

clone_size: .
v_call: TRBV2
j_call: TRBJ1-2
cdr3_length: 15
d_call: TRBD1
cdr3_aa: CASSEGQGGSYGYTF
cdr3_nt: TGTGCCAGCAGTGAAGGACAGGGGGGTTCCTATGGCTACACCTTC

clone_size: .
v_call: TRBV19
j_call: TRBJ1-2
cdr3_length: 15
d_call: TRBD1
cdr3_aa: CASSRPGQATRGYTF
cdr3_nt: TGTGCCAGTAGTCGCCCGGGACAGGCGACCCGCGGCTACACCTTC

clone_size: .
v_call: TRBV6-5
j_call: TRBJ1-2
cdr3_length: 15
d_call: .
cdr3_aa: CASTSKGAGNYGYTF
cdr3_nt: TGTGCCAGCACCTCTAAAGGGGCTGGGAACTATGGCTACACCTTC

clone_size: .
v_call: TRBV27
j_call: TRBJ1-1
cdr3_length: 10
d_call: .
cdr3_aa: CAGENTEAFF
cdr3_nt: TGTGCGGGGGAGAACACTGAAGCTTTCTTT

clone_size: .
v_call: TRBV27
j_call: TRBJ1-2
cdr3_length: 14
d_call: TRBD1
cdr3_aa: CASSSRQGRSGYTF
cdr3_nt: TGTGCCAGCAGTTCGAGACAGGGAAGGAGTGGCTACACCTTC

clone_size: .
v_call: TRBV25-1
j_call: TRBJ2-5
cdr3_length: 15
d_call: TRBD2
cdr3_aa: CASSVLASGTETQYF
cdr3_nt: TGTGCCAGCAGTGTCCTTGCTAGCGGGACGGAGACCCAGTACTTC

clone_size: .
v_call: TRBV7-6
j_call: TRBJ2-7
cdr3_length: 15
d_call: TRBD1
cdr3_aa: CASSLASGTVYEQYF
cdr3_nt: TGTGCCAGCAGCTTAGCCTCCGGGACAGTCTACGAGCAGTACTTC

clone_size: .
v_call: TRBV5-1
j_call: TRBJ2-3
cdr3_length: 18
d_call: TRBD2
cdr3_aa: CASSLVLWREGSTDTQYF
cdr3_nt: TGCGCCAGCAGCTTGGTGTTGTGGCGGGAGGGTAGCACAGATACGCAGTATTTT